This T cell receptor beta chain was recovered during a study of blood T cell repertoires in COVID-19. Original data processing: Amplification from reference gene primers served as the basis for estimated nucleated cell counts. Method: immunoSEQ multiplex PCR; TCRdb's copy keeps in-frame clones and lacks some. V, J and clone size reflect that table, while D and trimming were determined from the DNA. The data contain about 200,000 clones, under 90% of them seen just once; the ten biggest clones take up approximately 5%. The sample comprised PBMCs or T cells enriched from blood (not recorded which). This clonotype originated in a woman aged 50 to 60 who had been exposed to COVID-19.

The CDR3 loop is CASSAGTENIQYF. CDR3 DNA: TGTGCCAGCTCAGCCGGGACAGAAAACATTCAGTACTTC. The gene calls are TRBV18 and TRBJ2-4; TRBD1 aligns across 7 bases. Looked up from germline, CDR1 is KGHSH and CDR2 is LQKENI. The CDR3 consists of 13 residues. The V gene end was trimmed by 5 bases and the J gene end by 5 bases; junction bases not matched to a gene: 3.